These 16 T cell receptor beta chains share one sample of origin, sequenced in a study of cytomegalovirus exposure and HLA in healthy donors. In the PCR, 60 Vbeta and 13 Jbeta primers were used. Profiling relied on immunoSEQ multiplex PCR, and the TCRdb table lists in-frame clones only, not all of them. This repertoire shows about 55,000 clones, 50% to 70% found once; its top ten account for over 9.5%. What was sequenced was PBMCs. The receptors derive from a human donor in good health.

V usage is TRBV7-2 and J usage is TRBJ1-6; TRBD1 aligns across 7 bases. The CDR3 has 15 amino acids. V was pared by 0 bases and J by 8 bases, with 4 bases of the junction left unmatched. From germline, CDR1 is SGHTA and CDR2 FQGNSA. The CDR3 DNA reads as TGTGCCAGCAGCTTAGCGGACAGGAGGGATTCACCCCTCCACTTT. It codes for CASSLADRRDSPLHF.

The rearrangement links TRBV21-1 to TRBJ2-3; whether TRBD1, the table's D call, matches the DNA was not checked. TRBV21-1 corresponds to a pseudogene. The CDR3 extends over 13 amino acids. The CDR3 region is CPHGDRGTDTQYF. The DNA for the CDR3 is TGTCCACATGGGGACAGGGGCACAGATACGCAGTATTTT.

The rearrangement joins TRBV5-1 to TRBJ2-3; D not certain. The V end was cut by 0 bases, the J end by 4 bases, with 18 bases between. The CDR3 consists of 17 residues. Germline V gives CDR1 SGHRS, CDR2 YFSETQ. The CDR3 bases are TGCGCCAGCAGCTTGGCTCTGGGCAGTGCATCCGCAGATACGCAGTATTTT. Its translation is CASSLALGSASADTQYF. The full variable domain, its missing parts supplied by reference TRBV5-1 and TRBJ2-3, is KAGVTQTPRYLIKTRGQQVTLSCSPISGHRSVSWYQQTPGQGLQFLFEYFSETQRNKGNFPGRFSGRQFSNSRSEMNVSTLELGDSALYLCASSLALGSASADTQYFGPGTRLTVL.

The V call is TRBV7-2, the J call TRBJ2-3, with 12 nucleotides matching TRBD2. Germline loops: CDR1 SGHTA, CDR2 FQGNSA. The J segment lost 14 bases and the V segment lost 5 bases, leaving 11 bases of the junction unmatched. CDR3 size: 14 residues. The CDR3 sequence is CASSTQASGGGWYF. As DNA, the CDR3 is TGTGCCAGCAGCACCCAGGCTAGCGGGGGGGGGTGGTATTTT.

The CDR3: CASSSRGSSYNEQFF. The CDR3 DNA reads TGTGCCAGCAGCTCGCGGGGGAGCTCCTACAATGAGCAGTTCTTC. The V gene is TRBV5-4, the J gene TRBJ2-1; 7 bases are a match to TRBD2. The germline CDR1 and CDR2 sequences are SGHNT and YYREEE (reference sequence). V was clipped by 3 bases and J by 0 bases; unmatched bases: 3. CDR3 size: 15 residues.

For the CDR3, the DNA is TGCAGCGCCCGAGGACAGGGGAGTTACGATGGCTACACCTTC. Translating gives CSARGQGSYDGYTF. The chain is built from TRBV29-1 and TRBJ1-2; 9 bases line up with TRBD1. Germline CDR1 and CDR2: SQVTM and ANQGSEA. The CDR3 is 14 residues long. V lost 7 bases, J lost 6 bases, and 12 bases stayed unmatched.

This clone is categorized as medium-sized (0.01 to 0.1%). Its ends do not fully match the called genes, so a read error is possible. The CDR3, as DNA: TGTGCTAGCAGCTTAGGGACAGGGCCCGGGGAGCTGTTTTTT. Amino acid sequence: CASSLGTGPGELFF. This chain uses TRBV7-7 with TRBJ2-2; 9 bases are shared with TRBD1. From germline, CDR1 is SSHAT and CDR2 FNYEAQ (reference sequence). The CDR3 sequence is 14 residues long.

This chain links TRBV7-9 with TRBJ1-5; no clear D. Germline CDR1 reads SEHNR; CDR2 reads FQNEAQ (reference sequence). Trimming removed 3 bases at V and 10 bases at J, with 10 bases between. This CDR3 has 12 residues. The CDR3 coding sequence is TGTGCCAGCAGCTTTACCCCGGGACCCCAGCATTTT. The encoded protein is CASSFTPGPQHF.

The V call is TRBV18, the J call TRBJ1-4; D is unclear. V was trimmed by 2 bases and J by 7 bases, leaving 11 bases between them. In germline, CDR1 is KGHSH, CDR2 LQKENI. The CDR3 spans 14 residues. The CDR3 sequence: CASSPDKLLEKLFF. DNA for the CDR3: TGTGCCAGCTCACCAGATAAGCTGCTTGAAAAACTGTTTTTT.

A few counts support this clone. The chain links TRBV29-1 to TRBJ1-1, with a weak D call TRBD1 (5 bases). Germline CDR1 and CDR2: SQVTM and ANQGSEA. V was clipped by 6 bases and J by 6 bases, with 20 bases between them. This CDR3 spans 14 amino acids. The CDR3 region has the DNA TGCAGCGTCGCTCCTCAGGGACTCAACCCTGAAGCTTTCTTT. Amino acids: CSVAPQGLNPEAFF.

This clone was seen more than once but under ten times. The gene calls are TRBV4-3 and TRBJ2-7; 9 positions match TRBD1. CDR3 length: 15 residues. Germline trimming cut 4 bases from V and 7 bases from J; bases unmatched to any gene: 11. Germline loops: CDR1 LGHNA, CDR2 YSLEER. The CDR3 protein is CASSRRQQGAGEQYF. The CDR3 DNA reads as TGCGCCAGCAGCCGCCGTCAACAGGGGGCGGGGGAGCAGTACTTC.

The rearrangement joins TRBV6-1 to TRBJ1-1; the match to TRBD1 covers 7 bases. Losses at the gene ends were 5 bases for V and 3 bases for J; bases not matched to a gene: 6. The length of the CDR3 is 14 residues. Germline CDR1 is MNHNS and CDR2 is SASEGT. The CDR3 DNA reads TGTGCCAGCAGTTCCCCAGGGGGGCACACTGAAGCTTTCTTT. Protein sequence: CASSSPGGHTEAFF.

The chain employs TRBV5-1 and TRBJ1-2; weak D call: TRBD1 (5 bases). The CDR3 loop spans 15 amino acids. Looked up from germline, CDR1 is SGHRS and CDR2 is YFSETQ. V was cut by 0 bases and J by 8 bases, with 17 bases left in between. CDR3 sequence reads: CASSLDPGGRDGYTF. The CDR3 DNA sequence: TGCGCCAGCAGCTTGGATCCCGGGGGGAGGGACGGCTACACCTTC.

V and J are TRBV5-1 and TRBJ2-5; D gene uncertain. Trimming stripped 0 bases from V and 3 bases from J, with 3 bases between. The germline gives CDR1 SGHRS, CDR2 YFSETQ. This CDR3 is 12 amino acids long. The CDR3 spells CASSLAEETQYF. In nucleotides, the CDR3 is TGCGCCAGCAGCTTGGCGGAAGAGACCCAGTACTTC.

This clone came up a few times. The CDR3, as DNA: TGCGCCAGCAGCAATGCGGGCCCCAGCTCCTACGAGCAGTACTTC. Encoded protein: CASSNAGPSSYEQYF. J is TRBJ2-7 and V is TRBV5-1; D is perhaps TRBD2 (5 bases). From germline, CDR1 is SGHRS and CDR2 YFSETQ. V lost 4 bases and J lost 0, with 14 bases in between. The CDR3 spans 15 residues.

The rearrangement joins TRBV6-1 to TRBJ2-5; D not resolved. Germline V gives CDR1 MNHNS, CDR2 SASEGT. V shed 2 bases and J shed 5 bases, with 12 bases lying between them. The CDR3 runs 14 residues. CDR3 nucleotide sequence: TGTGCCAGCAGTGAAAGATCTTTCGGGGAGACCCAGTACTTC. Its protein is CASSERSFGETQYF.